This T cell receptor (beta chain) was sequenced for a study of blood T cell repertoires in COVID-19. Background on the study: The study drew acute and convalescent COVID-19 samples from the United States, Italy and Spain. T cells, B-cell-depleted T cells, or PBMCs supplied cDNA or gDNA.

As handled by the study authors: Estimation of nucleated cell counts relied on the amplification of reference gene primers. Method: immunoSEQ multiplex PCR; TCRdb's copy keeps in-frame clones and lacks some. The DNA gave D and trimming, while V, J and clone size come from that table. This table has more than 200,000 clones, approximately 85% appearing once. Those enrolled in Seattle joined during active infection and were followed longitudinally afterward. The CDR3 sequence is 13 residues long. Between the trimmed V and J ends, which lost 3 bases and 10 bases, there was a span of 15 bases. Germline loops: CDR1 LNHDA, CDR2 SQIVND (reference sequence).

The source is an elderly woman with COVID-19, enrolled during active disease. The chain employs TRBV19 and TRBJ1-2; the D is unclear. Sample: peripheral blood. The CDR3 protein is CASSISGGQTYTF. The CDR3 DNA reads TGTGCCAGTAGTATCTCGGGAGGGCAGACCTACACCTTC.